This T cell receptor beta chain was captured by sequencing in a study of blood T cells in healthy people across ages. Whole-study results and caveats: A roughly linear age-dependent decrease characterized TCR beta diversity per million T cells.

Trimming stripped 5 bases from V and 1 base from J, with 12 bases between. Germline V CDR1 and CDR2: SGHTA, FQGNSA. The CDR3 runs to 15 residues. PCR was performed a second time for about 7 to 11 cycles using a sample-barcoded 5' primer and a J-beta primer mix. Through a template-switch adaptor with 12 random nucleotides, each cDNA molecule received a tag. There were at least 2.5 million CDR3-containing paired-end reads obtained from each sample. TCRdb fed the 5' RACE reads into MiXCR, producing one record per CDR3 protein. The table has about a million distinct CDR3 sequences, about 51% seen once; the top ten hold 20% to 25%. Russia was home to the donors, healthy Caucasian individuals aged about 6 to 100. Comment on this clonotype: Its target is unknown.

V usage is TRBV7-2 and J usage is TRBJ2-1; D is undetermined. The receptor comes from a woman in her fifties or sixties in good health. The source material was blood. The CDR3 region is CASSTIHDSYNEQFF. CDR3 bases: TGTGCCAGCAGCACAATCCACGATTCCTACAATGAGCAGTTCTTC.